The source of this T cell receptor (beta chain) is a study of OX40 agonist ivuxolimab in advanced cancers. The CDR3 length is 14 residues. V was trimmed by 6 bases and J by 3 bases, leaving 13 bases between them. The germline V gene encodes CDR1 SGDLS and CDR2 YYNGEE. In this sample, this clone turned up a few times. The antigen is unknown. Measured with immunoSEQ multiplex PCR; TCRdb has only the in-frame clones, and not every one. The table includes over 60,000 clones, 65% to 90% detected once. Study-level points and caveats: Circulating CD4+ and CD8+ T cells showed clonal expansion by week 6 at 0.1 to 3.0 mg/kg. Certain nonresponders likewise exhibited a low normalized T-cell clonal expansion. CD8+ T cells were the subset that, on average, had more expanded clones than CD4+. Clonal expansion among partial responders at 0.1-3.0 mg/kg ranked near the lowest.

This chain connects TRBV9 to TRBJ1-5, with D possibly TRBD1 on 5 matching bases. This material consisted of CD4+ or CD8+ T cells sorted from blood, taken in a trial of the OX40 agonist ivuxolimab. The receptor was isolated from an adult with an advanced solid tumor such as melanoma, head and neck, liver or kidney cancer. For the CDR3, the DNA is TGTGCCAGCACCACAGGCCCCCACAATCAGCCCCAGCATTTT. It yields the protein CASTTGPHNQPQHF.